This T cell receptor (beta chain) was observed in a study of cytomegalovirus exposure and HLA in healthy donors. Regarding this clone: Its specificity is not known.

Germline V gene sequence: CDR1 SEHNR, CDR2 FQNEAQ (reference sequence). Trimming left V 8 bases short and J 2 bases short, with 12 bases between. The CDR3 runs to 13 residues. The PCR was carried out with 60 Vbeta primers and 13 Jbeta primers. TCRdb keeps only in-frame clones here, not all; method: immunoSEQ multiplex PCR. The sample includes about 43,000 clones, 77% seen only once; the top ten take 1.4%. Findings and limits, study-wide: The study reported that TCR beta sequences accurately predicted HLA-A and HLA-B alleles in most subjects.

The sequencing sample was made of PBMCs. The source of this sequence is a man aged 30 to 45 in good health and CMV-seronegative. This rearrangement joins TRBV7-9 to TRBJ1-1; weak D call: TRBD1 (5 bases). The CDR3 DNA follows: TGTGCCAGCTCGGGGGGAGTCAACACTGAAGCTTTCTTT. This sequence encodes CASSGGVNTEAFF.